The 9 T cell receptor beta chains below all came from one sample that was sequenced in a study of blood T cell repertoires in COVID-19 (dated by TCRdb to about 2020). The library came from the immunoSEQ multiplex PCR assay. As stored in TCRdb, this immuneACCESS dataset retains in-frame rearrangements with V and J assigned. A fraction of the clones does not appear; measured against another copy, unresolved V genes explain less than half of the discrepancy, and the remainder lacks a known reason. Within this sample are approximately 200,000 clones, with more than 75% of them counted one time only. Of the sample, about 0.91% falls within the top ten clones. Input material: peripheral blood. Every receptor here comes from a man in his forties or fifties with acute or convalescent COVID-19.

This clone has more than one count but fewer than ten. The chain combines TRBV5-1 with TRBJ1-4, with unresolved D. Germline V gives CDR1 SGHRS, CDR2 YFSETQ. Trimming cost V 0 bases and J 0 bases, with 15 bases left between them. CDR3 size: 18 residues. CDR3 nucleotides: TGCGCCAGCAGCTTGGCCTTCGTGGGCTCTGCAACTAATGAAAAACTGTTTTTT. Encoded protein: CASSLAFVGSATNEKLFF.

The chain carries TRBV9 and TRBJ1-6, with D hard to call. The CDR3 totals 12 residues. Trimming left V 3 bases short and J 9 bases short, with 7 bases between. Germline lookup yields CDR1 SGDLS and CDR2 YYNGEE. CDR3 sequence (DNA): TGTGCCAGCAGCGGATCAGGTTCACCCCTCCACTTT. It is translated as CASSGSGSPLHF.

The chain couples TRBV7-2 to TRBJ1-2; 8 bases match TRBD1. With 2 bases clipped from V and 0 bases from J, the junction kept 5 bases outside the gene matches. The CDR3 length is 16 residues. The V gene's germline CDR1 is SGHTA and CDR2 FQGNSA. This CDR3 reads CASSLQGATSNYGYTF. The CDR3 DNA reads TGTGCCAGCAGCTTACAGGGGGCGACCTCTAACTATGGCTACACCTTC.

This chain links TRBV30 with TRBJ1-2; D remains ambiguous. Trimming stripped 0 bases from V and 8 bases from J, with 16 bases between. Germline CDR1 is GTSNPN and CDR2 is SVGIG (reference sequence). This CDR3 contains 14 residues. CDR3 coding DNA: TGTGCCTGGAGTGTGGCAGGTCCCGTTGGGGGCTACACCTTC. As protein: CAWSVAGPVGGYTF.

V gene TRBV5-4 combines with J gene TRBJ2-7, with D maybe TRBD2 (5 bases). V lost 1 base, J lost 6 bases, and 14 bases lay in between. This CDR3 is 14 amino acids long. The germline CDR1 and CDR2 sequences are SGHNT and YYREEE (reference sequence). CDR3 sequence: CASSLRGALGEQYF. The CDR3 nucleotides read TGTGCCAGCAGCTTGCGGGGTGCACTGGGCGAGCAGTACTTC.

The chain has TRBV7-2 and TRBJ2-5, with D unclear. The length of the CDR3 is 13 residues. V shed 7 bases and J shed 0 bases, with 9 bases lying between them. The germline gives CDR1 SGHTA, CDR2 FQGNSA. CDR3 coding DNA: TGTGCCAGCAAACGGTTGAACCAAGAGACCCAGTACTTC. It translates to CASKRLNQETQYF.

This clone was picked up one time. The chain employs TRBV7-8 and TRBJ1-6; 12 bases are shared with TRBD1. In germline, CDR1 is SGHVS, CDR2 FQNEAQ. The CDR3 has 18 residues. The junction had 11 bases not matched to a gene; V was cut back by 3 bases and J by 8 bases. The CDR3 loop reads CASSFAGTGGAEYSPLHF. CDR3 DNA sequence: TGTGCCAGCAGCTTTGCCGGGACAGGGGGCGCCGAATATTCACCCCTCCACTTT.

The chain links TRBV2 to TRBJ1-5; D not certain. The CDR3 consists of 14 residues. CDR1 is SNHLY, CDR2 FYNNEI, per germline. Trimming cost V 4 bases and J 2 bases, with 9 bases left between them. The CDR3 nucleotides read TGTGCCAGCAGTGCTACCCTCGGCAATCAGCCCCAGCATTTT. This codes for CASSATLGNQPQHF.

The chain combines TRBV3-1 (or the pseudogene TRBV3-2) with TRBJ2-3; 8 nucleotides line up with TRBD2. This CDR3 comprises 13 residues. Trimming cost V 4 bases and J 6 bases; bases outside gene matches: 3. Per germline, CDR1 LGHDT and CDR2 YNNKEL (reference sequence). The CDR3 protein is CASSPRGGDTQYF. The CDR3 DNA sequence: TGTGCCAGCAGCCCCCGGGGGGGGGATACGCAGTATTTT.